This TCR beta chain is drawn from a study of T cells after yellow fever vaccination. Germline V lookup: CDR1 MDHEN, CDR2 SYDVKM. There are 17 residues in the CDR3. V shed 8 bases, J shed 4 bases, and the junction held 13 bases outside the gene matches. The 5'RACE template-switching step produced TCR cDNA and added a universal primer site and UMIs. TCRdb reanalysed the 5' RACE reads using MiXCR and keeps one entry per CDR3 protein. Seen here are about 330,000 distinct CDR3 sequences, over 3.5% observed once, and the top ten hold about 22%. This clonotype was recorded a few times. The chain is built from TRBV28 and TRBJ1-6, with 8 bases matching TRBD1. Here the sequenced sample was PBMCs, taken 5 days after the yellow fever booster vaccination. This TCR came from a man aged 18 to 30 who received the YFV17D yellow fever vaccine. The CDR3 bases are TGTGCCAGCTCCCAATTACAGGGGGTGGGTTATAATTCACCCCTCCACTTT. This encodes CASSQLQGVGYNSPLHF.